The 20 T cell receptor beta chains below all came from one sample that was sequenced in a study of shared T cell receptors in the human thymus. Data came from immunoSEQ multiplex PCR; TCRdb stores just in-frame clones and leaves some out. The sample carries some 400,000 clones, just under 95% recorded once. Sequenced material: thymocytes. These receptors originate from a human donor.

The CDR3 nucleotides read TGTGCCAGCAGCCGCCGGAACCTAGTCTACAATGAGCAGTTCTTC. Amino acid sequence: CASSRRNLVYNEQFF. V usage is TRBV7-2 and J usage is TRBJ2-1; D unresolved. The V and J ends lost 5 bases and 3 bases respectively, with 14 bases between them. This CDR3 is built from 15 residues. Germline V lookup: CDR1 SGHTA, CDR2 FQGNSA.

This clone occurred a few times. The chain uses TRBV28 and TRBJ1-1; possibly TRBD1 for D (5 bases). The V end lost 8 bases, the J end lost 1 base, and 17 bases lay between the germline ends. CDR1 is MDHEN and CDR2 is SYDVKM in the germline V gene. CDR3 length: 15 amino acids. In nucleotides, the CDR3 is TGTGCCAGCGACCCCAGACAGTATGGGAACACTGAAGCTTTCTTT. Protein: CASDPRQYGNTEAFF.

V usage is TRBV5-4 and J usage is TRBJ1-2; a weak D match, TRBD1 (5 bases). V lost 4 bases and J lost 5, with 15 bases in between. Germline assignment: CDR1 SGHNT and CDR2 YYREEE (reference sequence). The CDR3 is 14 residues long. As DNA, the CDR3 is TGTGCCAGCAGCCCGACAGTCGAAACTTATGGCTACACCTTC. It codes for CASSPTVETYGYTF.

The chain couples TRBV9 to TRBJ1-4; 7 nucleotides line up with TRBD1. Per the germline V gene, CDR1 is SGDLS and CDR2 is YYNGEE. The CDR3 is 15 residues long. V lost 4 bases and J lost 1; bases outside the gene matches: 4. CDR3 nucleotides: TGTGCCAGCAGCCTACGACAGGGAACTAATGAAAAACTGTTTTTT. Its translation: CASSLRQGTNEKLFF.

The rearrangement links TRBV12-5 to TRBJ2-3, with 9 bases lining up with TRBD1. CDR1 and CDR2 from the germline V gene are LGHNT and FRNRAP. Trimming cost V 3 bases and J 4 bases; bases outside gene matches: 8. The length of the CDR3 is 16 residues. CDR3 protein: CASGFGTGNKSDTQYF. In DNA form, the CDR3 reads TGTGCTAGTGGTTTCGGGACAGGGAATAAGTCAGATACGCAGTATTTT.

The J gene is TRBJ2-1, the V gene TRBV28; 12 bases align to TRBD2. This CDR3 spans 15 amino acids. Germline V CDR1 and CDR2: MDHEN, SYDVKM. The V and J ends lost 6 bases and 0 bases, in that order; junction bases with no gene match: 0. CDR3 nucleotides: TGTGCCAGCAGACTAGCGGGAGGCTCCTACAATGAGCAGTTCTTC. Translating it yields CASRLAGGSYNEQFF.

The genes are TRBV10-1 and TRBJ1-4; D is undetermined. The CDR3 runs 13 residues. Looked up from germline, CDR1 is WNHNN and CDR2 is SYGVQD (reference sequence). Trimming pared 0 bases from V and 3 bases from J, leaving 2 bases between. The CDR3 nucleotides read TGCGCCAGCAGTGAGTCAGCTAATGAAAAACTGTTTTTT. Amino acids: CASSESANEKLFF.

The chain recombines TRBV2 with TRBJ2-5; 9 bases match TRBD2. The CDR3 totals 16 residues. The germline gives CDR1 SNHLY, CDR2 FYNNEI. Unmatched junction bases numbered 8, after V lost 3 bases and J lost 3 bases. Written as DNA, the CDR3 is TGTGCCAGCAGTGATGGGGGCGGGAGGGCCGAAGAGACCCAGTACTTC. Amino acids: CASSDGGGRAEETQYF.

The rearrangement links TRBV30 to TRBJ1-1, with TRBD1 identical over 7 bases. Germline loops: CDR1 GTSNPN, CDR2 SVGIG (reference sequence). The CDR3 is made up of 14 amino acids. V was pared by 0 bases and J by 7 bases, with 8 bases of the junction left unmatched. CDR3 residues: CAWSVLGRGREAFF. CDR3 DNA sequence: TGTGCCTGGAGTGTACTTGGAAGGGGGCGTGAAGCTTTCTTT.

This chain joins TRBV28 and TRBJ1-5, with 10 bases aligning to TRBD1. This CDR3 is 18 amino acids long. Germline CDR1 and CDR2: MDHEN and SYDVKM. Trimming at V came to 4 bases and at J to 1 base, leaving 10 bases not matched to a gene. CDR3 region: CASSSTGTGEGSNQPQHF. CDR3 bases: TGTGCCAGCAGTTCGACCGGGACAGGGGAAGGGAGCAATCAGCCCCAGCATTTT. Combining the CDR3 with reference TRBV28 and TRBJ1-5 gives the whole variable domain DVKVTQSSRYLVKRTGEKVFLECVQDMDHENMFWYRQDPGLGLRLIYFSYDVKMKEKGDIPEGYSVSREKKERFSLILESASTNQTSMYLCASSSTGTGEGSNQPQHFGDGTRLSIL.

The rearrangement joins TRBV29-1 to TRBJ1-2; unclear D gene. Germline assignment: CDR1 SQVTM and CDR2 ANQGSEA. The V gene lost 3 bases and the J gene lost 4 bases, with 12 bases spanning the gap. The CDR3 loop spans 13 amino acids. In nucleotides, the CDR3 is TGCAGCGTTGACGAAGGACCAAGCTATGGCTACACCTTC. Protein sequence: CSVDEGPSYGYTF.

The chain has TRBV18 and TRBJ2-7; TRBD2 matches at 7 bases. The CDR3 contains 17 residues. V dropped 0 bases and J dropped 4; count of bases not matched to a gene: 12. The V gene's germline CDR1 is KGHSH and CDR2 LQKENI. CDR3 in DNA: TGTGCCAGCTCACCACCCGCGCAAGCGGGACTTCCGTACGAGCAGTACTTC. Amino acid sequence: CASSPPAQAGLPYEQYF.

The chain combines TRBV27 with TRBJ2-1; a weak D match, TRBD2 (6 bases). The length of the CDR3 is 14 residues. CDR1 is MNHEY and CDR2 is SMNVEV in the germline V gene (reference sequence). Trimming removed 4 bases from V and 10 bases from J, with 17 bases in between. The CDR3 spells CASSYMGLPREQFF. In DNA, the CDR3 is TGTGCCAGCAGTTACATGGGACTTCCCAGGGAGCAGTTCTTC.

This clone was detected a few times. The genes are TRBV15 and TRBJ1-1; D gene ambiguous. CDR3 length: 15 amino acids. The V end was cut by 1 base, the J end by 2 bases, with 11 bases between. Germline lookup yields CDR1 LNHNV and CDR2 YYDKDF (reference sequence). In DNA, the CDR3 is TGTGCCACCAGCAGAGCACCCCTCTCAAACACTGAAGCTTTCTTT. Its protein product is CATSRAPLSNTEAFF.

The V call is TRBV29-1, the J call TRBJ2-3; D not certain. Trimming stripped 7 bases from V and 0 bases from J, with 20 bases between. The CDR3 totals 16 residues. Germline CDR1 reads SQVTM; CDR2 reads ANQGSEA. The CDR3 coding sequence is TGCAGCGCTCGGCTAAGGGTTGACCCAAGCACAGATACGCAGTATTTT. It is translated as CSARLRVDPSTDTQYF.

CDR3 DNA: TGTGCCAGCAGTTTCAGGGGCGGGAGCAATCAGCCCCAGCATTTT. It encodes CASSFRGGSNQPQHF. The chain is built from TRBV28 and TRBJ1-5, with D perhaps matching TRBD1 (6 bases). Germline V gene sequence: CDR1 MDHEN, CDR2 SYDVKM. Trimming pared 3 bases from V and 1 base from J, leaving 10 bases between. The CDR3 spans 15 residues.

The V and J genes are TRBV7-9 and TRBJ2-1, with D possibly matching TRBD1 (6 bases). This CDR3 is built from 17 residues. Looked up from germline, CDR1 is SEHNR and CDR2 is FQNEAQ (reference sequence). Trimming took off 1 base at V and 0 bases at J, with 13 bases between the two ends. The CDR3 nucleotides read TGTGCCAGCAGCTTAGGAAGACAGGCTCGCTCCTACAATGAGCAGTTCTTC. Residues: CASSLGRQARSYNEQFF.

This chain uses TRBV28 with TRBJ1-6; a possible D gene is TRBD1 (5 bases). This CDR3 contains 15 residues. The germline CDR1 and CDR2 sequences are MDHEN and SYDVKM. Trimming shortened V by 3 bases and J by 8 bases, and 14 bases separated the two germline ends. The CDR3 region has the DNA TGTGCCAGCAGTTTTCAGGGTCTATGGGATTCACCCCTCCACTTT. The encoded protein is CASSFQGLWDSPLHF.

The chain is built from TRBV10-1 and TRBJ2-3; TRBD2 agrees at 11 bases. Trimming removed 3 bases from V and 1 base from J; junction bases left unmatched: 3. The CDR3 has 16 amino acids. Germline assignment: CDR1 WNHNN and CDR2 SYGVQD (reference sequence). DNA of the CDR3: TGCGCCAGCAGTGATAGCGGGAGGGCCCGCACAGATACGCAGTATTTT. This sequence encodes CASSDSGRARTDTQYF.

DNA for the CDR3: TGCGCCAGCAGCTTGGAAGGCGAAGACCTCTACGAGCAGTACTTC. Protein sequence: CASSLEGEDLYEQYF. The chain joins TRBV5-1 to TRBJ2-7; D unclear. V was trimmed by 0 bases and J by 3 bases, leaving 13 bases between them. Germline V gene sequence: CDR1 SGHRS, CDR2 YFSETQ. The CDR3 extends over 15 amino acids.